This is a list of T cell receptor beta chains from one sample in a study of Ad26.COV2.S vaccination and SARS-CoV-2 variants. Assay: immunoSEQ multiplex PCR; the TCRdb copy retains only in-frame clones and omits some. Of roughly 300,000 clones in the sample, 88% are singletons; the top ten hold 6.4%. This specimen consisted of peripheral blood, obtained in a trial of Ad26.COV2.S vaccine versus placebo. The receptors derive from a person aged 18 to 65 who received the Ad26.COV2.S COVID-19 vaccine or a placebo. Each CDR3 is given with its conserved first and last residue. The D gene is left open where the match is weak. The listing skips clone size in some rows; elsewhere it reads once, few, many or a size class.

size | D | J | V | CDR3 | DNA
NA | NA | TRBJ2-2 | TRBV7-2 | CASSRGDPGELFF | TGTGCCAGCAGCCGGGGAGATCCCGGGGAGCTGTTTTTT
NA | NA | TRBJ1-1 | TRBV27 | CASTPNGRNTEAFF | TGTGCCAGCACCCCGAACGGGAGAAACACTGAAGCTTTCTTT
NA | NA | TRBJ2-3 | TRBV18 | CASSPRSLTATDTQYF | TGTGCCAGCTCACCACGGAGCCTTACAGCAACAGATACGCAGTATTTT
NA | NA | TRBJ2-2 | TRBV7-3 | CASSPGTGELFF | TGTGCCAGCAGCCCAGGGACCGGGGAGCTGTTTTTT
NA | TRBD1 | TRBJ1-2 | TRBV3-1/TRBV3-2 | CASSQGDRGYYGYTF | TGTGCCAGCAGCCAAGGGGACAGGGGATACTATGGCTACACCTTC
once | TRBD1 | TRBJ2-7 | TRBV2 | CASGRGRQGAREQYF | TGTGCCAGCGGACGAGGCCGACAGGGGGCCAGGGAGCAGTACTTC
NA | NA | TRBJ1-1 | TRBV10-3 | CAISVDPQGPTEAFF | TGTGCCATCAGTGTCGACCCTCAGGGTCCCACTGAAGCTTTCTTT
NA | TRBD1 | TRBJ2-3 | TRBV7-3 | CASSSGDRGSDTQYF | TGTGCCAGCAGCTCGGGGGACAGGGGATCGGATACGCAGTATTTT
NA | TRBD1 | TRBJ2-7 | TRBV27 | CASSGTGSEQYF | TGTGCCAGCTCTGGGACAGGGTCCGAGCAGTACTTC
NA | TRBD2 | TRBJ2-1 | TRBV11-2 | CASSLGASGLPYNEQFF | TGTGCCAGCAGCTTAGGGGCTAGCGGACTACCCTACAATGAGCAGTTCTTC